This T cell receptor beta chain was captured by sequencing in a study of T cell responses to AZD1222 COVID-19 vaccine. Clones were read by immunoSEQ multiplex PCR, and TCRdb kept only the in-frame ones, dropping some. The sample has roughly 200,000 clones, about 93% seen once. Findings of the study overall: Just a handful of AZD1222 recipients tested seropositive at baseline. Nearly half of spike-specific TCRs reportedly target unmutated variant regions.

The CDR3 totals 15 residues. The germline CDR1 and CDR2 sequences are SGHTS and YDEGEE. V was trimmed by 4 bases and J by 0 bases, leaving 11 bases between them. On this clone itself: Its antigen is unknown.

The sequence came from an adult in good health. This chain links TRBV5-8 with TRBJ1-3; no definite D call. The sequencing used peripheral blood, collected on day 0 of MenACWY control vaccination. DNA for the CDR3: TGTGCCAGCAGCATGGGGTCCAACTCTGGAAACACCATATATTTT. This sequence encodes CASSMGSNSGNTIYF.